This T cell receptor beta chain is drawn from a study of tumor-infiltrating lymphocytes in primary liver carcinoma. Turning to the study itself: There were tumors of stage T1-T3 N0M0, each 4.2 to 10 cm across.

Production of TCR beta cDNA used 500 ng total RNA together with a constant-region primer. Sequencing libraries for TCR beta derived from three nested multiplex PCR rounds that used slightly modified ARM-PCR. TCRdb reprocessed the multiplex PCR reads via MiXCR and lists one record per CDR3 protein. This sample has about 310,000 distinct CDR3 sequences; 50% to 60% occur once, and the top ten carry over 15%. Points from the study as a whole: Overlap in tumor-adjacent and tumor-blood pairs fell below that of tumor region pairs.

Researchers drew blood RNA from unsorted whole blood and extracted germline DNA as well. On this clonotype: Its target is unknown.

This TCR was recovered from a woman in her twenties or thirties with primary liver carcinoma and hepatitis B virus infection. Material for sequencing was peripheral blood.

CDR3 bases: TGCAGCGTTTCTTCCCCAAGCGAGTTAACAAAAAACATTCAGTACTTC. This sequence encodes CSVSSPSELTKNIQYF. This chain uses TRBV29-1 with TRBJ2-4; no definite D call. V dropped 5 bases and J dropped 4 bases, with 21 bases sitting between them. The CDR3 sequence is 16 residues long. Germline CDR1 SQVTM, CDR2 ANQGSEA.